These 3 T cell receptor beta chains originate from one sample sequenced in a study of T cell changes during pregnancy in multiple sclerosis. Some clones are missing from TCRdb's copy, which holds only in-frame ones; the method was immunoSEQ multiplex PCR. The sample records fewer than 140,000 clones, more than 80% being singletons. The sequencing here drew on peripheral blood, taken before pregnancy. Receptors originate from a female donor with multiple sclerosis, enrolled in a pregnancy study.

The chain links TRBV4-1 to TRBJ2-7, with D possibly TRBD1 on 6 matching bases. CDR1 and CDR2 (germline): MGHRA, YSYEKL. This CDR3 has 14 amino acids. Deletions cut 3 bases from V and 1 base from J, with 10 bases between. CDR3 in DNA: TGCGCCAGCAGCCAGGGGACAAAATCCTACGAGCAGTACTTC. This gives the protein CASSQGTKSYEQYF.

The rearrangement uses TRBV7-8 and TRBJ1-1, with a tentative D call TRBD1 (5 bases). CDR1 and CDR2 from the germline V gene are SGHVS and FQNEAQ. The CDR3 is 15 amino acids. The germline V and J ends were trimmed by 4 bases and 1 base, with 13 bases remaining between them. The CDR3 loop is CASSWEGRPNTEAFF. The CDR3 DNA reads as TGTGCCAGCAGCTGGGAGGGACGGCCGAACACTGAAGCTTTCTTT.

The CDR3 sequence is CASSLSSGNSPLHF. The CDR3 DNA reads as TGTGCCAGCAGCTTATCTTCTGGCAATTCACCCCTCCACTTT. The chain has TRBV7-3 and TRBJ1-6; D uncertain. Per germline, CDR1 SGHTA and CDR2 FQGTGA. The V end lost 2 bases, the J end lost 7 bases, and 9 bases lay between the germline ends. The CDR3 is 14 residues long.